These 26 T cell receptor beta chains were all obtained from the same sample, sequenced in a study of shared clonotypes between healthy human individuals. Produced via immunoSEQ multiplex PCR; TCRdb's table is partial and in-frame only. This sample has approximately 1.5 million clones, with 98% found just once. Input material: naive CD4+ T cells sorted from blood. The subset: CD45RA+ positively selected. All receptors derive from a man aged 30 to 39 in good health.

The chain joins TRBV19 to TRBJ2-7; D might be TRBD1 (6 bases). The V end lost 0 bases, the J end lost 4 bases, and 10 bases lay between the germline ends. Germline V gene data show CDR1 as LNHDA and CDR2 as SQIVND (reference sequence). This CDR3 is built from 14 residues. In DNA, the CDR3 is TGTGCCAGTAGTATAGATACAGGGAAATACGAGCAGTACTTC. Translating it yields CASSIDTGKYEQYF.

J is TRBJ2-1 and V is TRBV5-4; D tentatively reads TRBD1 or TRBD2 (5 bases each). Deletions cut 4 bases from V and 5 bases from J, with 16 bases between. There are 15 residues in the CDR3. Germline CDR1 reads SGHNT; CDR2 reads YYREEE (reference sequence). Here the CDR3 DNA reads TGTGCCAGCAGCCCCGGACGGGGCCGGAACAATGAGCAGTTCTTC. It translates to CASSPGRGRNNEQFF.

The chain links TRBV7-6 to TRBJ2-1, with 9 positions matching TRBD1. The germline V gene encodes CDR1 SGHVS and CDR2 FNYEAQ. CDR3 length equals 16 residues. The V segment lost 4 bases and the J segment 4 bases; nucleotides outside the gene matches: 8. CDR3 nucleotide sequence: TGTGCCAGCAGCTGGAAGTCGGGACAGGGATACAATGAGCAGTTCTTC. Translation: CASSWKSGQGYNEQFF. Using reference TRBV7-6 and TRBJ2-1 for the parts outside the CDR3, the full variable domain is GAGVSQSPRYKVTKRGQDVALRCDPISGHVSLYWYRQALGQGPEFLTYFNYEAQQDKSGLPNDRFSAERPEGSISTLTIQRTEQRDSAMYRCASSWKSGQGYNEQFFGPGTRLTVL.

V and J are TRBV5-1 and TRBJ2-2; 11 bases are a match to TRBD2. With V trimmed by 3 bases and J by 7 bases, 14 bases remained unmatched. This CDR3 is built from 18 residues. Germline values: CDR1 SGHRS, CDR2 YFSETQ. DNA of the CDR3: TGCGCCAGCAGCTCTTTACCTTTAGCGGGAGGGCCTATCGGGGAGCTGTTTTTT. Amino acid sequence: CASSSLPLAGGPIGELFF.

Here the CDR3 reads CASSIATASYEQYF. CDR3 coding DNA: TGTGCCAGTAGTATTGCGACGGCGTCCTACGAGCAGTACTTC. The gene calls are TRBV19 and TRBJ2-7; no clear D gene. Trimming removed 3 bases at V and 1 base at J, with 10 bases between. This CDR3 comprises 14 residues. Looked up from germline, CDR1 is LNHDA and CDR2 is SQIVND (reference sequence).

The CDR3 region is CASSYPGTSGSNEQFF. CDR3 nucleotide sequence: TGTGCCAGCAGTTACCCCGGGACTAGCGGGAGCAATGAGCAGTTCTTC. The rearrangement joins TRBV6-6 to TRBJ2-1; 14 bases fit TRBD2. Germline trimming cut 2 bases from V and 6 bases from J; bases unmatched to any gene: 3. This CDR3 region has 16 residues. Germline lookup yields CDR1 MNHNY and CDR2 SVGAGI (reference sequence).

The rearrangement uses TRBV19 and TRBJ2-7; the match to TRBD1 covers 9 bases. This CDR3 spans 15 amino acids. Germline V gene sequence: CDR1 LNHDA, CDR2 SQIVND (reference sequence). V lost 10 bases, J lost 7 bases, and 17 bases stayed unmatched. The CDR3 here is CATKAGTGRVGEQYF. CDR3 bases: TGTGCCACGAAAGCCGGGACAGGGCGAGTGGGGGAGCAGTACTTC.

This chain uses TRBV9 with TRBJ1-2, with a tentative D call TRBD1 (6 bases). V lost 0 bases and J lost 2, with 11 bases in between. The germline gives CDR1 SGDLS, CDR2 YYNGEE. The CDR3 covers 15 residues. CDR3 in DNA: TGTGCCAGCAGCGTAGATACAGGGACAAACTATGGCTACACCTTC. This translates into CASSVDTGTNYGYTF.

The J gene is TRBJ1-5, the V gene TRBV5-4; TRBD1 is a possible D gene (5 bases). Trimming took 3 bases from V and 0 from J, leaving 16 bases between them. Germline CDR1 and CDR2: SGHNT and YYREEE (reference sequence). The CDR3 sequence is 17 residues long. The CDR3 region has the DNA TGTGCCAGCAGCTCCCGCCCGGGACCGAATAGCAATCAGCCCCAGCATTTT. Translation gives CASSSRPGPNSNQPQHF.

The chain carries TRBV7-2 and TRBJ2-1; 12 nucleotides agree with TRBD2. The CDR3 covers 16 residues. V lost 1 base, J lost 10 bases, and 8 bases stayed unmatched. CDR1 is SGHTA, CDR2 FQGNSA, per germline. The CDR3: CASSLGLAGAVREQFF. DNA for the CDR3: TGTGCCAGCAGCTTAGGACTAGCGGGAGCCGTGAGAGAGCAGTTCTTC.

The V call is TRBV15, the J call TRBJ2-2, with 11 bases aligning to TRBD2. CDR1 LNHNV and CDR2 YYDKDF come from the germline V gene (reference sequence). This CDR3 is built from 16 residues. V shed 0 bases, J shed 4 bases, and the junction held 1 base outside the gene matches. The CDR3 sequence: CATSRELAGATGELFF. For the CDR3, the DNA is TGTGCCACCAGCAGAGAACTAGCGGGAGCCACCGGGGAGCTGTTTTTT.

J is TRBJ2-7 and V is TRBV7-8; D call uncertain. The CDR3 is 13 amino acids. The germline V gene encodes CDR1 SGHVS and CDR2 FQNEAQ. V was cut by 2 bases and J by 0 bases, with 5 bases left in between. CDR3 coding DNA: TGTGCCAGCAGCTTACCCCGCTCCTACGAGCAGTACTTC. It translates to CASSLPRSYEQYF.

For this clone: Within the sample, other DNA sequences also encode this same CDR3. This chain links TRBV5-1 with TRBJ2-7; 11 bases agree with TRBD1. The germline V gene has CDR1 SGHRS and CDR2 YFSETQ. The CDR3 is made up of 14 amino acids. Trimming removed 4 bases from V and 7 bases from J; junction bases left unmatched: 7. Written as DNA, the CDR3 is TGCGCCAGCAGCCCCGGACAGGGGGCGCGGGAGCAGTACTTC. Translating gives CASSPGQGAREQYF.

The V gene is TRBV10-3, the J gene TRBJ2-3, with TRBD1 matching over 7 bases. The V and J ends lost 2 bases and 4 bases, in that order; junction bases with no gene match: 3. CDR1 ENHRY and CDR2 SYGVKD come from the germline V gene. The CDR3 consists of 14 residues. This chain's CDR3 is CAISEPQGADTQYF. In nucleotides, the CDR3 is TGTGCCATCAGTGAGCCCCAGGGGGCAGATACGCAGTATTTT.

The V and J genes are TRBV9 and TRBJ2-2, with D unclear. This CDR3 has 15 amino acids. V shed 0 bases and J shed 2 bases, with 8 bases lying between them. Germline CDR1 is SGDLS and CDR2 is YYNGEE. The CDR3 region has the DNA TGTGCCAGCAGCGTAGGGGCAGTTAACACCGGGGAGCTGTTTTTT. Amino acids: CASSVGAVNTGELFF.

V is TRBV28 and J is TRBJ2-4; D call uncertain. V lost 7 bases, J lost 5 bases, and 15 bases lay in between. Germline V CDR1 and CDR2: MDHEN, SYDVKM. The CDR3 loop spans 14 amino acids. The CDR3 here is CASTISSIENIQYF. The CDR3 DNA is TGTGCCAGCACCATAAGCAGTATCGAAAACATTCAGTACTTC.

Note on this clone: The sample has other DNA sequences that encode this CDR3 too. J is TRBJ2-1 and V is TRBV12-5; 7 nucleotides line up with TRBD1. The length of the CDR3 is 12 residues. V shed 4 bases and J 7 bases; nucleotides not matched to a gene: 1. Germline V lookup: CDR1 LGHNT, CDR2 FRNRAP. CDR3: CASGSRGNEQFF. The CDR3 bases are TGTGCTAGTGGTTCCAGGGGGAATGAGCAGTTCTTC.

The chain links TRBV10-2 to TRBJ2-3; D may match TRBD1 or TRBD2 (5 bases each). The V end was cut by 4 bases, the J end by 2 bases, with 10 bases between. CDR3 length: 14 amino acids. Germline V gene data show CDR1 as WSHSY and CDR2 as SAAADI. This CDR3 is CASSGGEYTDTQYF. CDR3 in DNA: TGCGCCAGCAGTGGAGGGGAATACACAGATACGCAGTATTTT.

The rearrangement uses TRBV5-1 and TRBJ2-1; 8 bases fit TRBD2. Unmatched junction bases numbered 9, after V lost 4 bases and J lost 6 bases. Germline CDR1 reads SGHRS; CDR2 reads YFSETQ. CDR3 length: 15 amino acids. This chain's CDR3 is CASSGLAGGPNEQFF. In DNA, the CDR3 is TGCGCCAGCAGCGGCTTGGCGGGAGGACCCAATGAGCAGTTCTTC. Based on the CDR3 plus reference TRBV5-1 and TRBJ2-1, the full variable domain is KAGVTQTPRYLIKTRGQQVTLSCSPISGHRSVSWYQQTPGQGLQFLFEYFSETQRNKGNFPGRFSGRQFSNSRSEMNVSTLELGDSALYLCASSGLAGGPNEQFFGPGTRLTVL.

This chain connects TRBV7-8 to TRBJ1-1, with unresolved D. Germline V CDR1 and CDR2: SGHVS, FQNEAQ. V was pared by 5 bases and J by 2 bases, with 9 bases between. The CDR3 has 13 amino acids. The CDR3 region has the DNA TGTGCCAGCAGCGCCCAACTAAACACTGAAGCTTTCTTT. It translates to CASSAQLNTEAFF.

The rearrangement links TRBV25-1 to TRBJ2-1; 8 bases are a match to TRBD2. The CDR3 consists of 15 residues. Per germline, CDR1 MGHDK and CDR2 SYGVNS. Trimming removed 6 bases from V and 4 bases from J; junction bases left unmatched: 8. The CDR3: CASSLSGRVYNEQFF. CDR3 nucleotide sequence: TGTGCCAGCAGCCTTTCCGGGAGGGTTTACAATGAGCAGTTCTTC.

The chain links TRBV5-4 to TRBJ2-3; the D gene is possibly TRBD2 (5 bases). Germline CDR1 reads SGHNT; CDR2 reads YYREEE (reference sequence). V lost 4 bases, J lost 0 bases, and 12 bases lay in between. The CDR3 contains 15 residues. CDR3 protein: CASSGSGTSTDTQYF. The CDR3 nucleotides read TGTGCCAGCAGCGGGAGCGGTACTAGCACAGATACGCAGTATTTT.

This rearrangement joins TRBV7-8 to TRBJ1-2; unclear D gene. Germline lookup yields CDR1 SGHVS and CDR2 FQNEAQ. V lost 3 bases, J lost 4 bases, and 15 bases lay in between. The CDR3 spans 15 residues. The CDR3 reads CASSFSVVPGYGYTF. The CDR3, as DNA: TGTGCCAGCAGCTTTTCAGTGGTACCTGGCTATGGCTACACCTTC.

V usage is TRBV27 and J usage is TRBJ2-1; TRBD1 matches 7 bases. The V gene end was trimmed by 6 bases and the J gene end by 12 bases; junction bases not matched to a gene: 8. CDR3 length: 12 amino acids. Germline lookup yields CDR1 MNHEY and CDR2 SMNVEV (reference sequence). The CDR3 sequence is CASSFRQGMQFF. CDR3 sequence (DNA): TGTGCCAGCAGCTTTAGACAGGGTATGCAGTTCTTC.

This CDR3 is CASKVGQPTGELFF. In DNA form, the CDR3 reads TGTGCCAGCAAGGTGGGACAGCCCACCGGGGAGCTGTTTTTT. The chain carries TRBV5-8 and TRBJ2-2, with 7 bases that match TRBD1. Germline V gene data show CDR1 as SGHTS and CDR2 as YDEGEE. This CDR3 has 14 amino acids. V gave up 6 bases and J gave up 4 bases; unmatched junction bases: 6.

This clone was detected only once. The J gene is TRBJ2-7, the V gene TRBV5-1; 9 bases agree with TRBD2. Germline loops: CDR1 SGHRS, CDR2 YFSETQ. This CDR3 is built from 16 residues. V lost 2 bases, J lost 3 bases, and 9 bases stayed unmatched. The CDR3 region is CASSFSPGLAYYEQYF. As DNA, the CDR3 is TGCGCCAGCAGCTTCAGCCCGGGACTAGCCTACTACGAGCAGTACTTC.